This T cell receptor (beta chain) stems from a study of cytotoxic CD8 clonotypes in ibrutinib-treated CLL. About the study: Response samples followed a median 12 months of treatment, range 6 to 36.

The targeted sequencing depth was 1 in 200,000 to 1 in 1 million T cells. The table came from immunoSEQ multiplex PCR; TCRdb's copy has only in-frame clones and leaves some out. The sample consists of 150,000 or so clones, about four fifths of them appearing once. The CDR3 is made up of 15 amino acids. V dropped 5 bases and J dropped 5 bases, with 16 bases sitting between them. Germline CDR1 is MNHEY and CDR2 is SMNVEV (reference sequence). This clone has only one observation. This TCR was recovered from a human donor with chronic lymphocytic leukemia. V and J are TRBV27 and TRBJ1-5; weak D call: TRBD1 (5 bases). Material: PBMCs, obtained after 24 months of ibrutinib treatment. CDR3 residues: CASSLNSGSHQPQHF. In DNA form, the CDR3 reads TGTGCCAGCAGTCTTAACTCAGGGTCGCATCAGCCCCAGCATTTT.